These 20 T cell receptor beta chains came from one sample sequenced in a study of shared clonotypes between healthy human individuals. Libraries were prepared by immunoSEQ multiplex PCR; TCRdb keeps only in-frame clonotypes and omits some of them. Among roughly 640,000 clones, around 97% were seen once, and the ten largest hold less than 0.065%. Material: naive CD4+ T cells sorted from blood. The subset here: CD45RA+ positively selected. The origin of the receptors is a woman younger than 45 in good health.

V usage is TRBV27 and J usage is TRBJ2-5; the D gene is possibly TRBD2 (5 bases). Germline V gene sequence: CDR1 MNHEY, CDR2 SMNVEV (reference sequence). The CDR3 runs 13 residues. Trimming shortened V by 6 bases and J by 6 bases, and 14 bases separated the two germline ends. In nucleotides, the CDR3 is TGTGCCAGCAGCTCCTGGACTGGGCAGACCCAGTACTTC. Translating it yields CASSSWTGQTQYF.

The V gene is TRBV10-3, the J gene TRBJ1-4; 7 nucleotides match TRBD1. V lost 1 base to trimming and J lost 5 bases; unmatched junction nucleotides: 4. Germline CDR1 and CDR2: ENHRY and SYGVKD. The CDR3 is made up of 15 amino acids. This chain's CDR3 is CAISEWDRPNEKLFF. The CDR3 DNA is TGTGCCATCAGTGAGTGGGACAGACCAAATGAAAAACTGTTTTTT.

A note on this clone: Different DNA sequences within this sample yield the same CDR3. V usage is TRBV18 and J usage is TRBJ1-1; D is unresolved. The germline V gene encodes CDR1 KGHSH and CDR2 LQKENI. The CDR3 contains 12 residues. Trimming left V 2 bases short and J 4 bases short, with 5 bases between. The CDR3 spells CASSPTGTEAFF. DNA for the CDR3: TGTGCCAGCTCACCAACGGGCACTGAAGCTTTCTTT.

The chain carries TRBV28 and TRBJ2-7; 7 bases match TRBD1. The CDR3 extends over 15 amino acids. V shed 6 bases, J shed 3 bases, and the junction held 11 bases outside the gene matches. The V gene's germline CDR1 is MDHEN and CDR2 SYDVKM. The chain's CDR3 is CASRVSPRDSYEQYF. CDR3 DNA sequence: TGTGCCAGCAGAGTTTCCCCCCGGGACAGCTACGAGCAGTACTTC.

The CDR3 is CASSLARTGLVLGGAFF. The CDR3 nucleotides are TGCGCCAGCAGCTTGGCCAGGACAGGGCTTGTCTTGGGTGGAGCTTTCTTT. The gene calls are TRBV5-1 and TRBJ1-1; 8 bases agree with TRBD1. CDR1 SGHRS and CDR2 YFSETQ come from the germline V gene. CDR3 length: 17 amino acids. J lost 10 bases, V lost 0 bases, and 17 bases had no gene match.

The V gene is TRBV28, the J gene TRBJ1-4; 9 nucleotides agree with TRBD1. The CDR3 is 16 amino acids. Germline V gene lookup returns CDR1 MDHEN and CDR2 SYDVKM. V shed 6 bases and J 3 bases; nucleotides not matched to a gene: 8. Here the CDR3 DNA reads TGTGCCAGCAGGTCAACAGGGGGCCGGTCTAATGAAAAACTGTTTTTT. Protein product: CASRSTGGRSNEKLFF.

In nucleotides, the CDR3 is TGTGCCAGCAGCTCTGGACTAGCGGGAGAAAAGACCGGGGAGCTGTTTTTT. Its protein is CASSSGLAGEKTGELFF. V is TRBV5-4 and J is TRBJ2-2, with TRBD2 matching over 13 bases. Per the germline V gene, CDR1 is SGHNT and CDR2 is YYREEE (reference sequence). There are 17 residues in the CDR3. Germline trimming cut 3 bases from V and 5 bases from J; bases unmatched to any gene: 7.

The rearrangement joins TRBV11-2 to TRBJ2-7; possible D gene TRBD2, 7 bases. Germline-derived CDR1 and CDR2 are SGHAT and FQNNGV. The CDR3 consists of 15 residues. Trimming pared 3 bases from V and 0 bases from J, leaving 12 bases between. As DNA, the CDR3 is TGTGCCAGCAGCTTTGGGGGGGCTGGCTCCTACGAGCAGTACTTC. Translated: CASSFGGAGSYEQYF.

The chain combines TRBV6-5 with TRBJ1-3, with D possibly being TRBD1 (5 bases). Between the trimmed V and J ends, which lost 5 bases and 5 bases, there was a span of 13 bases. This CDR3 has 14 residues. Germline lookup yields CDR1 MNHEY and CDR2 SVGAGI. The CDR3 region is CASSRPGPRNTIYF. CDR3 nucleotide sequence: TGTGCCAGCAGTCGGCCAGGGCCCCGAAACACCATATATTTT.

CDR3 bases: TGTGCCAGCAGCGTAGCCGGGGCGAATGAGCAGTTCTTC. It codes for CASSVAGANEQFF. The chain couples TRBV9 to TRBJ2-1; possibly TRBD1 or TRBD2 for D (5 bases each). This CDR3 has 13 residues. Per the germline V gene, CDR1 is SGDLS and CDR2 is YYNGEE. Trimming shortened V by 0 bases and J by 7 bases, and 8 bases separated the two germline ends. The variable domain in full, completed from reference TRBV9 and TRBJ2-1, reads DSGVTQTPKHLITATGQRVTLRCSPRSGDLSVYWYQQSLDQGLQFLIQYYNGEERAKGNILERFSAQQFPDLHSELNLSSLELGDSALYFCASSVAGANEQFFGPGTRLTVL.

This rearrangement joins TRBV5-4 to TRBJ2-3, with TRBD2 as a possible D gene (6 bases). Germline assignment: CDR1 SGHNT and CDR2 YYREEE (reference sequence). V was shortened by 9 bases and J by 0 bases, with 14 bases between the two germline ends. The CDR3 covers 14 residues. The CDR3 nucleotides read TGTGCCACTAGCGTCGGCTTCAGCACAGATACGCAGTATTTT. Amino acid sequence: CATSVGFSTDTQYF.

This chain uses TRBV9 with TRBJ1-5; D is undetermined. V was trimmed by 0 bases and J by 4 bases, leaving 8 bases between them. In germline, CDR1 is SGDLS, CDR2 YYNGEE. The CDR3 extends over 14 amino acids. CDR3: CASSVGGTNQPQHF. In DNA form, the CDR3 reads TGTGCCAGCAGCGTAGGGGGAACGAATCAGCCCCAGCATTTT. The full variable domain, with the rest looked up from reference TRBV9 and TRBJ1-5, is DSGVTQTPKHLITATGQRVTLRCSPRSGDLSVYWYQQSLDQGLQFLIQYYNGEERAKGNILERFSAQQFPDLHSELNLSSLELGDSALYFCASSVGGTNQPQHFGDGTRLSIL.

The genes are TRBV4-2 and TRBJ1-3; TRBD1 is a possible D gene (5 bases). The CDR3 runs 15 residues. Trimming took 3 bases from V and 8 from J, leaving 17 bases between them. Germline V gene sequence: CDR1 LGHNA, CDR2 YNFKEQ. The CDR3 sequence is CASSQQRGGEDTIYF. The CDR3 DNA follows: TGTGCCAGCAGCCAGCAAAGGGGAGGGGAGGACACCATATATTTT.

In DNA form, the CDR3 reads TGCGCCAGCAGATGGGGCAGGGCCTCCTCTGGGGCCAACGTCCTGACTTTC. Its translation: CASRWGRASSGANVLTF. V is TRBV23-1 and J is TRBJ2-6, with a tentative D call TRBD1 (5 bases). TRBV23-1 is noted as an ORF with a role that remains uncertain. Trimming removed 6 bases at V and 0 bases at J, with 15 bases between. This CDR3 contains 17 residues.

The CDR3 nucleotides read TGCGCCAGCAGCTTGGTGACTAGCGGATACAATGAGCAGTTCTTC. Translated: CASSLVTSGYNEQFF. The chain links TRBV5-1 to TRBJ2-1; 9 bases line up with TRBD2. Germline CDR1 is SGHRS and CDR2 is YFSETQ. There are 15 residues in the CDR3. J was trimmed by 4 bases and V by 0 bases; bases with no gene match: 2.

V is TRBV12-5 and J is TRBJ2-5; 10 positions agree with TRBD2. The germline V gene has CDR1 LGHNT and CDR2 FRNRAP. This CDR3 region has 18 residues. Trimming cost V 0 bases and J 5 bases; bases outside gene matches: 12. CDR3: CASGLVRRRASGSETQYF. CDR3 DNA: TGTGCTAGTGGTTTGGTACGGAGGAGAGCTAGCGGGAGTGAGACCCAGTACTTC.

V gene TRBV18 combines with J gene TRBJ2-2, with no clear D. The CDR3 runs 16 residues. Germline assignment: CDR1 KGHSH and CDR2 LQKENI. The V gene lost 0 bases and the J gene lost 1 base, with 9 bases spanning the gap. CDR3 coding DNA: TGTGCCAGCTCACCACCGACACCAGAGAACACCGGGGAGCTGTTTTTT. This translates into CASSPPTPENTGELFF.

The rearrangement links TRBV7-2 to TRBJ1-3; 12 nucleotides line up with TRBD1. The CDR3 runs to 16 residues. CDR1 is SGHTA, CDR2 FQGNSA, per germline. V shed 6 bases, J shed 4 bases, and the junction held 7 bases outside the gene matches. Written as DNA, the CDR3 is TGTGCCAGCAGGGGACAGGGGGCTTTATCGGGAAACACCATATATTTT. This encodes CASRGQGALSGNTIYF.

The CDR3 sequence is CSVGAGAYEQYF. DNA for the CDR3: TGCAGCGTTGGTGCGGGGGCCTACGAGCAGTACTTC. The chain carries TRBV29-1 and TRBJ2-7; 7 bases align to TRBD2. Germline values: CDR1 SQVTM, CDR2 ANQGSEA. V was pared by 4 bases and J by 2 bases, with 2 bases of the junction left unmatched. There are 12 residues in the CDR3.

J is TRBJ2-5 and V is TRBV5-1, with D possibly matching TRBD1 (6 bases). CDR1 SGHRS and CDR2 YFSETQ come from the germline V gene. The CDR3 totals 17 residues. Trimming left V 0 bases short and J 5 bases short, with 20 bases between. The CDR3 here is CASSLAFGDAQGETQYF. Here the CDR3 DNA reads TGCGCCAGCAGCTTGGCTTTCGGGGACGCCCAGGGGGAGACCCAGTACTTC. The complete variable domain, with remaining parts taken from reference TRBV5-1 and TRBJ2-5, reads KAGVTQTPRYLIKTRGQQVTLSCSPISGHRSVSWYQQTPGQGLQFLFEYFSETQRNKGNFPGRFSGRQFSNSRSEMNVSTLELGDSALYLCASSLAFGDAQGETQYFGPGTRLLVL.